These 29 T cell receptor beta chains originate from one sample sequenced in a study of blood T cell repertoires in COVID-19. Only in-frame clones appear in the TCRdb table, and some are missing; sequencing was by immunoSEQ multiplex PCR. The sample has approximately 210,000 clones; about 88% are singletons. Sequenced material: peripheral blood. The receptors derive from a man aged 35-49 years with active or convalescent COVID-19.

This chain joins TRBV19 and TRBJ1-1; 10 bases agree with TRBD1. The CDR3 extends over 14 amino acids. Germline V gene lookup returns CDR1 LNHDA and CDR2 SQIVND (reference sequence). With 6 bases clipped from V and 1 base from J, the junction kept 2 bases outside the gene matches. The DNA of the CDR3 is TGTGCCAGTAGGTGGACAGGGGGGAACACTGAAGCTTTCTTT. Protein: CASRWTGGNTEAFF.

V gene TRBV28 combines with J gene TRBJ2-7; 11 bases agree with TRBD2. This CDR3 is 18 amino acids long. The V segment lost 5 bases and the J segment 3 bases; nucleotides outside the gene matches: 15. Germline assignment: CDR1 MDHEN and CDR2 SYDVKM. This CDR3 reads CASSPQGLADYSLYEQYF. Here the CDR3 DNA reads TGTGCCAGCAGTCCACAGGGACTAGCGGATTATAGCCTCTACGAGCAGTACTTC.

This rearrangement joins TRBV7-7 to TRBJ1-2; 9 positions agree with TRBD1. This CDR3 is built from 15 residues. The V segment lost 5 bases and the J segment 4 bases; nucleotides outside the gene matches: 8. Per germline, CDR1 SSHAT and CDR2 FNYEAQ (reference sequence). The CDR3 bases are TGTGCCAGCAGCCGAGGGACAGGGCCGATCTATGGCTACACCTTC. Translating gives CASSRGTGPIYGYTF. Full variable domain (outside the CDR3, taken from reference TRBV7-7 and TRBJ1-2): GAGVSQSPRYKVTKRGQDVTLRCDPISSHATLYWYQQALGQGPEFLTYFNYEAQPDKSGLPSDRFSAERPEGSISTLTIQRTEQRDSAMYRCASSRGTGPIYGYTFGSGTRLTVV.

CDR3 DNA: TGTGCCAGCAGCCCGACGGGCGGGAGTATTGGGGAGCTGTTTTTT. Its protein is CASSPTGGSIGELFF. The chain links TRBV7-3 to TRBJ2-2, with 7 bases identical to TRBD2. The CDR3 totals 15 residues. V trimming: 5 bases; J trimming: 8 bases; junction bases outside the gene matches: 11. CDR1 SGHTA and CDR2 FQGTGA come from the germline V gene.

The gene calls are TRBV5-4 and TRBJ1-2, with TRBD1 matching 7 bases. The CDR3 has 14 amino acids. V lost 3 bases and J lost 5; bases outside the gene matches: 7. In germline, CDR1 is SGHNT, CDR2 YYREEE (reference sequence). CDR3 nucleotides: TGTGCCAGCAGCTACGACAGGGCCCAATATGGCTACACCTTC. As protein: CASSYDRAQYGYTF.

This clone was counted once. The chain links TRBV7-8 to TRBJ1-2; 7 nucleotides match TRBD1. Losses at the gene ends were 1 base for V and 3 bases for J; bases not matched to a gene: 2. The CDR3 is 14 residues long. CDR1 is SGHVS, CDR2 FQNEAQ, per germline. CDR3 sequence (DNA): TGTGCCAGCAGCTTAGAGGGGGCCGACTATGGCTACACCTTC. Its translation is CASSLEGADYGYTF.

V gene TRBV10-3 combines with J gene TRBJ1-1; D remains ambiguous. This CDR3 spans 14 amino acids. Germline CDR1 reads ENHRY; CDR2 reads SYGVKD. V lost 4 bases to trimming and J lost 0 bases, with 9 bases between them. The CDR3 DNA reads as TGTGCCATCAGTGCGAGGTCCGTGAACACTGAAGCTTTCTTT. Translated: CAISARSVNTEAFF.

This clone occurred once. J is TRBJ1-1 and V is TRBV11-2, with D unresolved. The ends were cut back, 1 base at V and 1 base at J, with 13 bases in the middle. Germline V lookup: CDR1 SGHAT, CDR2 FQNNGV. This CDR3 is 16 amino acids long. Written as DNA, the CDR3 is TGTGCCAGCAGCTTAGGTTTCGGGCGGGCGAACACTGAAGCTTTCTTT. Encoded protein: CASSLGFGRANTEAFF.

The chain joins TRBV24-1 to TRBJ1-5; D call uncertain. In germline, CDR1 is KGHDR, CDR2 SFDVKD. This CDR3 region has 12 residues. V lost 4 bases and J 10 bases, leaving 10 bases between the germline ends. CDR3 amino acids: CATSDPQLPQHF. CDR3 DNA: TGTGCCACCAGTGACCCTCAACTACCCCAGCATTTT.

This rearrangement joins TRBV28 to TRBJ2-2; perhaps TRBD2 as D (5 bases). There are 14 residues in the CDR3. Germline-derived CDR1 and CDR2 are MDHEN and SYDVKM. The germline V and J ends were trimmed by 6 bases and 7 bases, with 15 bases remaining between them. The CDR3 DNA sequence: TGTGCCAGCAGCATAATCGGGGTGGTCGGGGAGCTGTTTTTT. It specifies CASSIIGVVGELFF. Full variable domain (missing parts from reference TRBV28 and TRBJ2-2): DVKVTQSSRYLVKRTGEKVFLECVQDMDHENMFWYRQDPGLGLRLIYFSYDVKMKEKGDIPEGYSVSREKKERFSLILESASTNQTSMYLCASSIIGVVGELFFGEGSRLTVL.

The chain carries TRBV27 and TRBJ1-2; D is possibly TRBD1 (6 bases). The V and J ends lost 3 bases and 4 bases respectively, with 9 bases between them. The CDR3 consists of 13 residues. Germline lookup yields CDR1 MNHEY and CDR2 SMNVEV (reference sequence). This chain's CDR3 is CASSFVGAYGYTF. In DNA form, the CDR3 reads TGTGCCAGCAGTTTTGTGGGGGCCTATGGCTACACCTTC.

The chain combines TRBV10-3 with TRBJ1-1; D unclear. The CDR3 extends over 13 amino acids. The V end lost 2 bases, the J end lost 1 base, and 5 bases lay between the germline ends. Germline V gives CDR1 ENHRY, CDR2 SYGVKD. CDR3 DNA sequence: TGTGCCATCAGTGAGATGGCGAACACTGAAGCTTTCTTT. Translating gives CAISEMANTEAFF.

V usage is TRBV5-1 and J usage is TRBJ1-1; perhaps TRBD1 as D (6 bases). V lost 0 bases and J 0 bases, leaving 18 bases between the germline ends. Germline CDR1 and CDR2: SGHRS and YFSETQ. CDR3 length: 18 amino acids. CDR3 sequence (DNA): TGCGCCAGCAGCTTGGCCTTAATGGGGGCCGAAATGAACACTGAAGCTTTCTTT. Protein: CASSLALMGAEMNTEAFF. Drawing the rest from reference TRBV5-1 and TRBJ1-1, the complete variable domain is KAGVTQTPRYLIKTRGQQVTLSCSPISGHRSVSWYQQTPGQGLQFLFEYFSETQRNKGNFPGRFSGRQFSNSRSEMNVSTLELGDSALYLCASSLALMGAEMNTEAFFGQGTRLTVV.

V and J are TRBV28 and TRBJ1-2; TRBD1 agrees at 10 bases. There are 17 residues in the CDR3. J lost 5 bases, V lost 4 bases, and 13 bases had no gene match. Germline loops: CDR1 MDHEN, CDR2 SYDVKM. The CDR3 region is CASSSGQGVPSVYGYTF. CDR3 in DNA: TGTGCCAGCAGTTCTGGACAGGGGGTCCCCTCTGTGTATGGCTACACCTTC.

The chain employs TRBV9 and TRBJ1-2; 8 bases are a match to TRBD1. This CDR3 region has 13 residues. Germline V lookup: CDR1 SGDLS, CDR2 YYNGEE. J lost 4 bases, V lost 4 bases, and 3 bases had no gene match. This CDR3 is CASSPDRGYGYTF. As DNA, the CDR3 is TGTGCCAGCAGCCCCGACAGGGGCTATGGCTACACCTTC.

The V call is TRBV4-1, the J call TRBJ2-1; TRBD2 might be the D (5 bases). V lost 2 bases to trimming and J lost 5 bases, with 10 bases between them. Germline CDR1 is MGHRA and CDR2 is YSYEKL. This CDR3 has 14 amino acids. CDR3 residues: CASSQSDGNNEQFF. The DNA of the CDR3 is TGCGCCAGCAGCCAATCGGACGGGAACAATGAGCAGTTCTTC.

V and J are TRBV10-3 and TRBJ1-1, with unresolved D. Germline CDR1 reads ENHRY; CDR2 reads SYGVKD. V lost 6 bases to trimming and J lost 4 bases, with 15 bases between them. The CDR3 contains 14 residues. The CDR3 DNA follows: TGTGCCATCAGCCCGGGATCTTTAGGCACTGAAGCTTTCTTT. This gives the protein CAISPGSLGTEAFF.

This sequence joins TRBV27 and TRBJ2-1; TRBD2 might be the D (6 bases). In germline, CDR1 is MNHEY, CDR2 SMNVEV (reference sequence). The CDR3 is 13 residues long. The V end lost 3 bases, the J end lost 8 bases, and 11 bases lay between the germline ends. CDR3 amino acids: CASSFALAYEQFF. The CDR3 DNA follows: TGTGCCAGCAGTTTCGCCCTAGCGTATGAGCAGTTCTTC.

The chain combines TRBV6-2 or TRBV6-3 with TRBJ2-7, with 10 bases matching TRBD2. J gave up 6 bases and V 0 bases, and 8 bases lay outside the gene matches. The V gene's germline CDR1 is MNHEY and CDR2 SVGEGT. The CDR3 has 16 amino acids. In DNA form, the CDR3 reads TGTGCCAGCAGTTACTCGATAGCGGGAGGCTACCTCGAGCAGTACTTC. Amino acids: CASSYSIAGGYLEQYF.

J is TRBJ2-7 and V is TRBV11-2; D remains ambiguous. CDR1 SGHAT and CDR2 FQNNGV come from the germline V gene. The CDR3 totals 10 residues. Trimming cost V 6 bases and J 4 bases, with 4 bases left between them. The CDR3 loop is CASSHYEQYF. The CDR3 coding sequence is TGTGCCAGCAGTCATTACGAGCAGTACTTC.

The CDR3 reads CASSQEAGVYGYTF. CDR3 bases: TGTGCCAGCAGCCAAGAAGCAGGGGTCTATGGCTACACCTTC. This sequence joins TRBV3-1 (or the pseudogene TRBV3-2) and TRBJ1-2; a possible D gene is TRBD1 (6 bases). V shed 0 bases and J shed 4 bases, with 9 bases lying between them. There are 14 residues in the CDR3. In germline, CDR1 is LGHDT, CDR2 YNNKEL (reference sequence).

In its sample, this clone was seen a few times. The rearrangement uses TRBV12-5 and TRBJ1-1; 7 nucleotides align to TRBD1. The J segment lost 5 bases and the V segment lost 1 base, leaving 16 bases of the junction unmatched. Per the germline V gene, CDR1 is LGHNT and CDR2 is FRNRAP. The CDR3 spans 18 residues. The CDR3 spells CASGLASTGATGRTEAFF. The CDR3 DNA reads TGTGCTAGTGGTTTGGCTTCAACAGGGGCTACGGGTAGGACTGAAGCTTTCTTT.

This rearrangement joins TRBV19 to TRBJ1-5; 8 bases are shared with TRBD1. V lost 6 bases and J lost 2; bases outside the gene matches: 3. The CDR3 contains 14 residues. The V gene's germline CDR1 is LNHDA and CDR2 SQIVND (reference sequence). CDR3 loop: CASRPDRGNQPQHF. The CDR3 DNA reads as TGTGCCAGTAGACCGGACAGGGGCAATCAGCCCCAGCATTTT.

The CDR3 is CASSTQGISYEQYF. Here the CDR3 DNA reads TGTGCCAGCAGTACACAGGGGATCAGTTACGAGCAGTACTTC. This chain uses TRBV6-6 with TRBJ2-7; 7 bases map to TRBD1. From germline, CDR1 is MNHNY and CDR2 SVGAGI (reference sequence). The CDR3 is 14 residues long. V dropped 5 bases and J dropped 4; count of bases not matched to a gene: 8.

This chain connects TRBV5-1 to TRBJ2-7, with 7 bases lining up with TRBD1. This CDR3 is built from 13 residues. Germline V CDR1 and CDR2: SGHRS, YFSETQ. J was trimmed by 5 bases and V by 0 bases; bases with no gene match: 2. CDR3 residues: CASSLEGGDEQYF. CDR3 sequence (DNA): TGCGCCAGCAGCTTGGAAGGGGGCGACGAGCAGTACTTC.

The rearrangement links TRBV2 to TRBJ1-5; 8 bases are shared with TRBD1. There are 13 residues in the CDR3. Germline loops: CDR1 SNHLY, CDR2 FYNNEI. The V and J ends lost 5 bases and 12 bases, in that order; junction bases with no gene match: 9. CDR3 protein: CASSPDRAKFQHF. CDR3 in DNA: TGTGCCAGCAGTCCGGACAGGGCTAAGTTCCAGCATTTT.

The rearrangement joins TRBV10-3 to TRBJ1-1; a weak D match, TRBD1 (6 bases). Trimming pared 7 bases from V and 3 bases from J, leaving 12 bases between. The CDR3 length is 13 residues. Germline CDR1 reads ENHRY; CDR2 reads SYGVKD. CDR3 nucleotides: TGTGCCATCAAGGGTACAGGGTACACTGAAGCTTTCTTT. Amino acid sequence: CAIKGTGYTEAFF.

The chain uses TRBV2 and TRBJ2-6; TRBD1 agrees at 8 bases. CDR1 and CDR2 (germline): SNHLY, FYNNEI. Germline trimming cut 0 bases from V and 2 bases from J; bases unmatched to any gene: 6. The CDR3 loop spans 18 amino acids. CDR3 in amino acids: CASSEAGQGAAGANVLTF. The CDR3, as DNA: TGTGCCAGCAGTGAAGCGGGGCAGGGGGCGGCTGGGGCCAACGTCCTGACTTTC. Full variable domain (rest looked up from reference TRBV2 and TRBJ2-6): EPEVTQTPSHQVTQMGQEVILRCVPISNHLYFYWYRQILGQKVEFLVSFYNNEISEKSEIFDDQFSVERPDGSNFTLKIRSTKLEDSAMYFCASSEAGQGAAGANVLTFGAGSRLTVL.

This chain links TRBV7-8 with TRBJ2-7; 8 nucleotides line up with TRBD2. Germline values: CDR1 SGHVS, CDR2 FQNEAQ. Trimming cost V 2 bases and J 4 bases; bases outside gene matches: 10. CDR3 size: 16 residues. CDR3 nucleotides: TGTGCCAGCAGCTTATTTGGCAGCGGGGGACTTTACGAGCAGTACTTC. It codes for CASSLFGSGGLYEQYF.